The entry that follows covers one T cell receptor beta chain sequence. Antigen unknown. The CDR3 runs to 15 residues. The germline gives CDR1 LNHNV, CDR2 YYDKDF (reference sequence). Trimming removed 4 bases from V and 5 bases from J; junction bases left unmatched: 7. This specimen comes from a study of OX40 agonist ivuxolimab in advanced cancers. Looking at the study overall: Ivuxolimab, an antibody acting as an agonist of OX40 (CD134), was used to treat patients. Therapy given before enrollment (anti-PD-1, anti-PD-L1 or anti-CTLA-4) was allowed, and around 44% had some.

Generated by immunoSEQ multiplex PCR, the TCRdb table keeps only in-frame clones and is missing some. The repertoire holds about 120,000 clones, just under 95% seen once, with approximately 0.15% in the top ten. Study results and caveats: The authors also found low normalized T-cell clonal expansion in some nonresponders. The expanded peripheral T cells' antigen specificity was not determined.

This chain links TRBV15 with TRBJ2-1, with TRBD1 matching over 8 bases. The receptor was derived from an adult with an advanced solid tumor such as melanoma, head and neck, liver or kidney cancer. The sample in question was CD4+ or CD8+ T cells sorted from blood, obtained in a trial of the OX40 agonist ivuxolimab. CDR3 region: CATSIDRGGNNEQFF. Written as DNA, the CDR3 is TGTGCCACCAGCATCGACAGGGGAGGTAACAATGAGCAGTTCTTC.